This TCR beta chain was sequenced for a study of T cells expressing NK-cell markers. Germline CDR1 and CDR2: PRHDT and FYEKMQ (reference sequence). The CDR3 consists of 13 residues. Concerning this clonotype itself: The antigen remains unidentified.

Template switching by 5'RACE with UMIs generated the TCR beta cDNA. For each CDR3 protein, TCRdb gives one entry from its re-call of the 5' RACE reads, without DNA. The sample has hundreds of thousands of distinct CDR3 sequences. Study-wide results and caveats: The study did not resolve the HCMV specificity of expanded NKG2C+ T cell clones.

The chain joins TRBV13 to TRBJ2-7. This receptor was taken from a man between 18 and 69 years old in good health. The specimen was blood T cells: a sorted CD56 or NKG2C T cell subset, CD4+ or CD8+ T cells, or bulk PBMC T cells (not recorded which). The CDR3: CASSLPFGYEQYF.